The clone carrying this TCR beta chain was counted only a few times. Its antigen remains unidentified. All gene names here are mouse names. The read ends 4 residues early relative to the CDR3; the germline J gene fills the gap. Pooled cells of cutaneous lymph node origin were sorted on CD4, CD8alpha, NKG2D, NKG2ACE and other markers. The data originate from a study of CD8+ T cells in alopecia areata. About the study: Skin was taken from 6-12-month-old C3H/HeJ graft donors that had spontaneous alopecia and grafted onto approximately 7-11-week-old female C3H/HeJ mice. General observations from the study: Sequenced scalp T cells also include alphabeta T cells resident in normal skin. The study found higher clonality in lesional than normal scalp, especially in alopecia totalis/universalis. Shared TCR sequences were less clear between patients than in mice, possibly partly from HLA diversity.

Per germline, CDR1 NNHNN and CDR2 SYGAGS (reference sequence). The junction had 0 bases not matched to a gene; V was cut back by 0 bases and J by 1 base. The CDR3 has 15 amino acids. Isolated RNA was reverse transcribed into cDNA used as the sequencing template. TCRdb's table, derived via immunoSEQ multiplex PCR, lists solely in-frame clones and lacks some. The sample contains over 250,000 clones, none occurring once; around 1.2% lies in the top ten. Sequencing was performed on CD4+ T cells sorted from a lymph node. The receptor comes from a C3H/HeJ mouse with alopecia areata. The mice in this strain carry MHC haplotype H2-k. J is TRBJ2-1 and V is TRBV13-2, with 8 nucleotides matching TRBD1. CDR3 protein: CASGDGQGNYAEQFF. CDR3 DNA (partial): TGTGCCAGCGGTGATGGACAGGGGAACTATGCT.